A single T cell receptor beta chain is shown here with its context. CDR3-region Arm-PCR and iRepertoire HTBI primers produced the TCR beta libraries. Per the study methods: Samples jointly harbored fewer than 65 TRBV and more than eleven TRBJ segments. MiXCR was run by TCRdb on the multiplex PCR reads, yielding one entry per CDR3 protein. The V and J calls shown here were made by TCRdb, not taken from the authors' results. The sample includes under 300,000 distinct CDR3 sequences, 20% to 25% of them seen just once. Germline-derived CDR1 and CDR2 are SGHDT and YYEEEE. This CDR3 is built from 16 residues. V dropped 0 bases and J dropped 3 bases, with 12 bases sitting between them. The data stem from a study of regulatory T cells in long-lasting Graves disease. Time point defined: newly diagnosed GD, antithyroid drugs for less than 3 months. The TCR library used RNA extracted from PBMCs.

The TCR comes from a female donor with Graves disease. The sequencing used peripheral blood mononuclear cells (PBMCs), collected at new diagnosis, from a patient treated with antithyroid drugs. The chain carries TRBV5-6 and TRBJ2-2; TRBD1 is a possible D gene (5 bases). This chain's CDR3 is CASSLEGVMDTGELFF. The CDR3 DNA reads TGTGCCAGCAGCTTGGAAGGGGTAATGGACACCGGGGAGCTGTTTTTT.